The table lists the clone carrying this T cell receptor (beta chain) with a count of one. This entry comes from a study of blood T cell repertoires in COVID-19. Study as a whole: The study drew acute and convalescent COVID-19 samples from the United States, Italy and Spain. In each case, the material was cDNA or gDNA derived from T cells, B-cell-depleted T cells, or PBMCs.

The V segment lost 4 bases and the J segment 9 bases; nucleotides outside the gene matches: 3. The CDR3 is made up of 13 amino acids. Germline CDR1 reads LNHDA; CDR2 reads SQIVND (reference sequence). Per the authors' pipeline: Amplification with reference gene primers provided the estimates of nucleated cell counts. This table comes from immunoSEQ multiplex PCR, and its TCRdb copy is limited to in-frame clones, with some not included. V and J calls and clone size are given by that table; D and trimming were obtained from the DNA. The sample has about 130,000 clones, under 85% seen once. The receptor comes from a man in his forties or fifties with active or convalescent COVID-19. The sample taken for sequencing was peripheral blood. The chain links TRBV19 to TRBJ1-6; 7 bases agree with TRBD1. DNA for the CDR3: TGTGCCAGTAGTACCGACAGGGCTTCACCCCTCCACTTT. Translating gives CASSTDRASPLHF.